This is a list of T cell receptor beta chains from one sample in a study of blood T cells in healthy people across ages. TCRdb re-called the 5' RACE reads through MiXCR, storing one row per CDR3 protein. The sample shows roughly 1,500,000 distinct CDR3 sequences, 30% to 35% of them seen only once. The specimen sequenced was blood. The origin of the receptors is a woman aged 25 to 45 in good health. Both conserved end residues are part of each CDR3. The order of the fields is D gene, J gene, clone size, V gene, CDR3 DNA, CDR3 protein. A D gene is named only where the DNA matches it firmly. Some rows mark clone size as missing; the rest say once, few, many or name a class of expanded clone.

>NA|TRBJ2-7|NA|TRBV4-1
TGCGCCAGCAGCCTAGAAAGAGGGCGGGGCTACGAGCAGTACTTC
CASSLERGRGYEQYF
>NA|TRBJ1-2|few|TRBV19
TGTGCCAGTAGTATGGCAGGAAACTATGGCTACACCTTC
CASSMAGNYGYTF
>TRBD1|TRBJ1-2|NA|TRBV29-1
TGCAGCGTCGACAGGGGTACCTATGGCTACACCTTC
CSVDRGTYGYTF
>TRBD2|TRBJ2-2|few|TRBV20-1
TGCAGTGCTAGGGATAGGCGACTAGCGGGAGCTACTGGGGAGCTGTTTTTT
CSARDRRLAGATGELFF
>TRBD2|TRBJ2-3|few|TRBV3-1
TGTGCCAGCGGGGCGGGGGACACAGATACGCAGTATTTT
CASGAGDTDTQYF
>TRBD1|TRBJ1-1|once|TRBV29-1
TGCAGCGTTGAAGTATTCGACATAGACAGGGTCAACCTTATGAACACTGAAGCTTTCTTT
CSVEVFDIDRVNLMNTEAFF
>NA|TRBJ2-1|few|TRBV24-1
TGTGCCACCAGTGAACCTACTTCGGAGCAGTTCTTC
CATSEPTSEQFF
>NA|TRBJ2-2|NA|TRBV7-9
TGTGCCAGCAGCCGGACAGACACCGGGGAGCTGTTTTTT
CASSRTDTGELFF
>TRBD2|TRBJ2-3|NA|TRBV6-1
TGTGCCAGCACCGGAGCGGGAGTTGCGGATACGCAGTATTTT
CASTGAGVADTQYF
>NA|TRBJ2-7|NA|TRBV20-1
TGCAGTGCTAGAGTTCAGCGGAGAAAGGACTACTACAATGAGCAGTACTTC
CSARVQRRKDYYNEQYF
>NA|TRBJ1-2|many|TRBV29-1
TGCAGCGTGCGTCCCCAGGGTCGGGACTATGGCTACACCTTC
CSVRPQGRDYGYTF
>NA|TRBJ2-7|NA|TRBV11-1
TGTGCCAGCAGCTTAGCGGTAGGCCCACAGTCCTACGAGCAGTACTTC
CASSLAVGPQSYEQYF
>NA|TRBJ2-3|many|TRBV10-3
TGTGCCATCAGCCCGGGAGCTAGTTCAGATACGCAGTATTTT
CAISPGASSDTQYF
>NA|TRBJ1-2|NA|TRBV30
TGTACCTGGAGTTTGGGGGTCTATGGCTACACCTTC
CTWSLGVYGYTF
>TRBD1|TRBJ1-1|few|TRBV7-3
TGTGCCAGCAGCTTAGGGCCGGGACAGGGGGCGACTTTGGGAGCTTTCTTT
CASSLGPGQGATLGAFF
>TRBD2|TRBJ2-1|few|TRBV5-6
TGTGCCAGCAGCTTGTGGGCTAGCGGGGGGGATTACAATGAGCAGTTCTTC
CASSLWASGGDYNEQFF
>NA|TRBJ2-7|many|TRBV29-1
TGCAGCATTTCGGAGCGGGCCTACGAGCAGTACTTC
CSISERAYEQYF
>TRBD1|TRBJ1-2|NA|TRBV5-1
TGCGCCAGCAGCCGAGGACAGGGAGACTTTTTACGGGATCGAGATGGCTACACCTTC
CASSRGQGDFLRDRDGYTF
>NA|TRBJ1-1|NA|TRBV7-2
TGTGCCAGCAGCAAACCAGGACAGATGAACACTGAAGCTTTCTTT
CASSKPGQMNTEAFF
>NA|TRBJ1-6|few|TRBV6-1
TGTGCCAGCAAAGAAGGGGCTTTGTTAGGTTCACCCCTCCACTTT
CASKEGALLGSPLHF
>NA|TRBJ2-6|NA|TRBV5-1
TGCGCCAGCAGCTTGGAGGGGGGGGCTGGGGCCAACGTCCTGACTTTC
CASSLEGGAGANVLTF
>TRBD1|TRBJ2-1|NA|TRBV27
TGTGCCAGCAGTTTACTCCAGGGGGCCGGCTACAATGAGCAGTTCTTC
CASSLLQGAGYNEQFF
>TRBD2|TRBJ2-5|many|TRBV4-1
TGCGCCAGCAGTAAGCGGGAGGGAGAGACCCAGTACTTC
CASSKREGETQYF
>NA|TRBJ2-7|few|TRBV12-3/TRBV12-4
TGTGCCAGCAGTGCGGACACGGTGTCCTACGAGCAGTACTTC
CASSADTVSYEQYF
>NA|TRBJ2-1|few|TRBV18
TGTGCCAGCTCCGGCGGGGCCGACTCCTACAATGAGCAGTTCTTC
CASSGGADSYNEQFF
>TRBD2|TRBJ2-3|NA|TRBV3-1
TGTGCCAGCAGCCTGATGGCGGGAGATTTTACAGATACGCAGTATTTT
CASSLMAGDFTDTQYF
>NA|TRBJ2-1|NA|TRBV20-1
TGCAGTGGTAGCCGACTAGTGGATAATGAGCAGTTCTTC
CSGSRLVDNEQFF
>NA|TRBJ2-5|NA|TRBV28
TGTGCCACCAAAAGGACAGTAGAAGAGACCCAGTACTTC
CATKRTVEETQYF
>NA|TRBJ2-7|NA|TRBV18
TGTGCCAGCTCACCACCGGGGGTCATCTACGAGCAGTACTTC
CASSPPGVIYEQYF
>TRBD1|TRBJ2-2|few|TRBV5-1
TGCGCCAGCAGCTCGGGACAGCCGAACACCGGGGAGCTGTTTTTT
CASSSGQPNTGELFF
>TRBD1|TRBJ2-7|few|TRBV20-1
TGCAGTGCTCCCGGACAGGAAAATTCCTACGAGCAGTACTTC
CSAPGQENSYEQYF
>NA|TRBJ2-3|NA|TRBV30
TGTGCCTGGAGTTTACAGAGCTTCACAGATACGCAGTATTTT
CAWSLQSFTDTQYF
>TRBD1|TRBJ2-5|few|TRBV9
TGTGCCAGCTCGGACAGGGGGCACCAAGAGACCCAGTACTTC
CASSDRGHQETQYF
>NA|TRBJ2-7|few|TRBV28
TGTGCCAGCAGTTTATTCCGCGCTGGGGGGCACGAGCAGTACTTC
CASSLFRAGGHEQYF
>NA|TRBJ1-1|NA|TRBV30
TGTGCCTGGAGCGACCCAGGGAACACTGAAGCTTTCTTT
CAWSDPGNTEAFF
>NA|TRBJ1-1|few|TRBV6-6
TGTGCCAGCAGTTACTCGAAGGGGAGGAACACTGAAGCTTTCTTT
CASSYSKGRNTEAFF
>NA|TRBJ2-3|few|TRBV24-1
TGTGCCACCAGGGGCCAAATGGGGCTCTCCGCAGATACGCAGTATTTT
CATRGQMGLSADTQYF
>NA|TRBJ2-5|NA|TRBV7-9
TGTGCCAGCAGCCCCCGACTAGGCGAACGTGAGACCCAGTACTTC
CASSPRLGERETQYF
>NA|TRBJ2-1|NA|TRBV7-3
TGTGCCAGCAGCTCCAATCCGAGTGAGCAGTTCTTC
CASSSNPSEQFF
>NA|TRBJ2-1|many|TRBV5-1
TGCGCCAGCAGCGACCCCGGCCACAGGGGAGGAAATGAGCAGTTCTTC
CASSDPGHRGGNEQFF
>NA|TRBJ1-1|NA|TRBV20-1
TGCAGTGCTAGGAAAGAAGCTTTCTTT
CSARKEAFF
>TRBD1|TRBJ1-2|NA|TRBV12-3/TRBV12-4
TGTGCCAGCAGTTTGTCGACAGGGGGCTTCTATGGCTACACCTTC
CASSLSTGGFYGYTF
>NA|TRBJ2-5|NA|TRBV13
TGTGCCAGCAGCCCCCGGGGGGCGTCACGGGAGACCCAGTACTTC
CASSPRGASRETQYF
>TRBD2|TRBJ2-7|few|TRBV29-1
TGCAGCGTCTATGGGCGGGAGGGCCAATGGTACGAGCAGTACTTC
CSVYGREGQWYEQYF
>TRBD1|TRBJ1-1|NA|TRBV5-5
TGTGCCAGCAGCTCGCGACAGGGGTCAATTAAGAACACTGAAGCTTTCTTT
CASSSRQGSIKNTEAFF
>NA|TRBJ2-1|NA|TRBV21-1
TGTGCCAGCAGCAGACAGGGATTTACCCTCAACAATGAGCAGTTCTTC
CASSRQGFTLNNEQFF
>NA|TRBJ1-5|few|TRBV5-8
TGTGCCAGCAGCTTGGGGGCCAGAACGAACCAGCCCCAGCATTTT
CASSLGARTNQPQHF
>NA|TRBJ1-1|NA|TRBV6-6
TGTGCCAGCAGTCTACTACCGATTGGGTCGGTGAACACTGAAGCTTTCTTT
CASSLLPIGSVNTEAFF